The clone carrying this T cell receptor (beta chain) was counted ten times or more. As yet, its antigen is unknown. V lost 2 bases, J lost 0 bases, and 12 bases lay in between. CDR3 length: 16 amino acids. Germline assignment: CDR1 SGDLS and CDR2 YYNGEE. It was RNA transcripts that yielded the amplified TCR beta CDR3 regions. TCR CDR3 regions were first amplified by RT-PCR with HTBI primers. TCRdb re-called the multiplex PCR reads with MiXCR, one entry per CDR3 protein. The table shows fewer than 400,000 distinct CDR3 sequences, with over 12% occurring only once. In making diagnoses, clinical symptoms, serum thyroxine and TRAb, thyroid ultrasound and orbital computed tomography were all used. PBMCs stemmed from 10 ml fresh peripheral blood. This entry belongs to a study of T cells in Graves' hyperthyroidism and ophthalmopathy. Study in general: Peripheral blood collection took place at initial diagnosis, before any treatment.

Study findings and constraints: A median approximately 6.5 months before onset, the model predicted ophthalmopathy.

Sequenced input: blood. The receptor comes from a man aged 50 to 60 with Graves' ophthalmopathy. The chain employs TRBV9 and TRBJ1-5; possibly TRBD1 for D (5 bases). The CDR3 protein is CASSVSGTPSNQPQHF. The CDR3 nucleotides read TGTGCCAGCAGCGTCTCCGGGACGCCTAGCAATCAGCCCCAGCATTTT.